Listed below are T cell receptor beta chains from one sample, sequenced in a study of T cell repertoires in cytomegalovirus infection. TCRdb reanalysed the reads using MiXCR and keeps one entry per CDR3 protein. The data show approximately 590,000 distinct CDR3 sequences, about 40% seen once. Which antigens these TCRs recognize remains unknown. The sample consisted of cultured PBMCs, taken from culture after CMV antigen stimulation. The receptors were sampled from a human donor in good health (CMV status not recorded). Some clones in this sample may be carry-over from other donors' samples. Both conserved end residues are part of each CDR3. D genes are given only for firm matches. Clone size is shown for a subset of rows, as once, few, many or a class of expanded clone.

TRBJ1-6,TRBV6-6,-,-,CASSYNRDTLVHF,TGTGCCAGCAGTTACAACCGGGACACCCTTGTCCACTTT
TRBJ2-1,TRBV7-9,-,TRBD1,CASSPRQGNYNEQFF,TGTGCCAGCAGCCCTCGACAGGGAAACTACAATGAGCAGTTCTTC
TRBJ2-5,TRBV7-8,-,TRBD2,CASSFRPGLAGGPRETQYF,TGTGCCAGCAGCTTTCGACCGGGACTAGCGGGAGGGCCTCGAGAGACCCAGTACTTC
TRBJ2-7,TRBV20-1,-,-,CSARPFRGYEQYF,TGCAGTGCTAGGCCATTTCGGGGCTACGAGCAGTACTTC
TRBJ2-5,TRBV7-2,-,-,CASSLGGRGQETQYF,TGTGCCAGCAGCTTGGGTGGCAGAGGTCAAGAGACCCAGTACTTC
TRBJ2-1,TRBV9,-,-,CASSSGPRPNEQFF,TGTGCCAGCTCCAGTGGGCCTAGACCCAATGAGCAGTTCTTC
TRBJ1-4,TRBV7-8,-,-,CASSLGIRPSNEKLFF,TGTGCCAGCAGCTTAGGAATACGGCCTAGTAATGAAAAACTGTTTTTT
TRBJ2-7,TRBV7-8,-,-,CASSLNRTIPYEQYF,TGTGCCAGCAGCTTAAATCGGACCATCCCCTACGAGCAGTACTTC
TRBJ1-3,TRBV7-2,-,TRBD1,CASRSSGTVGNTIYF,TGTGCCAGCAGGTCATCCGGGACAGTCGGAAACACCATATATTTT
TRBJ2-3,TRBV7-9,-,TRBD2,CASSLRSGGGLTDTQYF,TGTGCCAGCAGCTTAAGGTCTGGCGGGGGGCTTACAGATACGCAGTATTTT
TRBJ2-7,TRBV7-2,few,-,CASSYAPSEQYF,TGTGCCAGCAGCTACGCCCCTTCCGAGCAGTACTTC
TRBJ2-1,TRBV6-6,-,TRBD2,CASSRTTSSHEQFF,TGTGCCAGCAGTCGAACGACTAGCAGCCATGAGCAGTTCTTC
TRBJ2-5,TRBV7-2,few,TRBD2,CASSLVAGEAQYF,TGTGCCAGCAGCTTAGTGGCGGGAGAGGCCCAGTACTTC
TRBJ2-4,TRBV5-1,-,TRBD2,CASSPGTSGGENIQYF,TGCGCCAGCAGCCCGGGGACTAGCGGGGGAGAAAACATTCAGTACTTC
TRBJ2-1,TRBV7-6,many,-,CASSPIEGRIRGGEQFF,TGTGCCAGCAGCCCGATTGAGGGCCGGATCCGGGGAGGTGAGCAGTTCTTC
TRBJ2-4,TRBV7-3,-,TRBD1,CASSLDRDIQYF,TGTGCCAGCAGCTTAGACAGGGACATTCAGTACTTC
TRBJ2-2,TRBV19,few,TRBD2,CASSASGRYWAGELFF,TGTGCCAGTAGTGCTAGCGGGAGGTACTGGGCCGGGGAGCTGTTTTTT
TRBJ1-5,TRBV7-2,many,-,CASSGPFYNQPQHF,TGTGCCAGCAGCGGCCCTTTTTACAATCAGCCCCAGCATTTT
TRBJ1-4,TRBV28,few,-,CASSPAGGGSEKLFF,TGTGCCAGCAGTCCGGCGGGGGGAGGAAGTGAAAAACTGTTTTTT
TRBJ2-3,TRBV7-2,many,-,CASSLGGGRLANVRTDTQYF,TGTGCCAGCAGCCTGGGGGGGGGGCGCCTGGCTAATGTCCGCACAGATACGCAGTATTTT
TRBJ2-7,TRBV19,few,TRBD1,CASSVGTGRNYEQYF,TGTGCCAGTAGTGTCGGGACAGGGAGGAACTACGAGCAGTACTTC
TRBJ2-7,TRBV7-6,-,-,CASSLARSGLYEQYF,TGTGCCAGCAGCTTAGCCAGATCGGGACTCTACGAGCAGTACTTC
TRBJ1-3,TRBV12-5,-,-,CASGLGTSSGNTIYF,TGTGCTAGTGGTTTGGGCACCTCCTCTGGAAACACCATATATTTT
TRBJ2-2,TRBV4-2,-,-,CASSLIHGGKNTGELFF,TGTGCCAGCAGCCTCATCCACGGAGGAAAAAACACCGGGGAGCTGTTTTTT
TRBJ2-7,TRBV2,few,-,CASSLRVEASYEQYF,TGTGCCAGCAGCCTCAGGGTTGAGGCGTCCTACGAGCAGTACTTC
TRBJ2-7,TRBV7-2,-,TRBD1,CASSLKTGRYEQYF,TGTGCCAGCAGCCTAAAGACAGGGCGCTACGAGCAGTACTTC
TRBJ2-7,TRBV7-6,-,-,CASSQDLNEQYF,TGTGCCAGCAGCCAGGACTTAAACGAGCAGTACTTC
TRBJ2-1,TRBV11-2,few,TRBD2,CASSSTGRVGASGSNEQFF,TGTGCCAGCAGCAGCACGGGGCGGGTTGGGGCTAGCGGGAGTAATGAGCAGTTCTTC